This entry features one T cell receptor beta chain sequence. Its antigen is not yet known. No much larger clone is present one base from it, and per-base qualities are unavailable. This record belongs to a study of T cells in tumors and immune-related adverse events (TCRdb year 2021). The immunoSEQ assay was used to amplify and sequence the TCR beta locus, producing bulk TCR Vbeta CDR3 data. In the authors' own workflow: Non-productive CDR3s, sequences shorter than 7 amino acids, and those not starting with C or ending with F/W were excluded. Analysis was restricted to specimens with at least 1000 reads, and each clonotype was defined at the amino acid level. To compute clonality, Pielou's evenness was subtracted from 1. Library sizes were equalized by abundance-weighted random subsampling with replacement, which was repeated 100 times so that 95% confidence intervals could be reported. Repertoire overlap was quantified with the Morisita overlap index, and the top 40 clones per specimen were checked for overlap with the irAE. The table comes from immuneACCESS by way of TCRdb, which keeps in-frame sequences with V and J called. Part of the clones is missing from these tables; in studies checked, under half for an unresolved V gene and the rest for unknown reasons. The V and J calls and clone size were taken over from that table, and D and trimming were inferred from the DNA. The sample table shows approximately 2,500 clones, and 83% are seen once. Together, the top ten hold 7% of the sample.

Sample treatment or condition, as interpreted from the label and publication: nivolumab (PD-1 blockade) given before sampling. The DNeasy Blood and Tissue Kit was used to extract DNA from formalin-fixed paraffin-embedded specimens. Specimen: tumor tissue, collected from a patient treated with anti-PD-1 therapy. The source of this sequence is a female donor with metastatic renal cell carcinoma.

The bases are TGCGCCAGCAGCCGACAGTTTAATCAGCCCCAGCATTTT. Translated, it gives CASSRQFNQPQHF. The chain uses TRBV4-1 and TRBJ1-5, with TRBD1 perhaps the D gene, on 5 matching bases. The CDR3, cysteine through phenylalanine, is 13 amino acids long. The entry retains the CDR3 DNA only, 39 bases that are in frame from base 1. The CDR1 and CDR2 encoded by the germline V gene are MGHRA and YSYEKL. Cut back by 4 bases and 4 bases, the V and J ends lie 8 bases apart.